This T cell receptor beta chain was obtained from a study of blood T cell repertoires in COVID-19. Background on the study: The origin of the acute and convalescent COVID-19 samples was the United States, Italy and Spain. T cells, B-cell-depleted T cells, or PBMCs provided the cDNA or gDNA that served as material.

The germline V gene encodes CDR1 MGHRA and CDR2 YSYEKL. V lost 1 base and J 3 bases, leaving 12 bases between the germline ends. The CDR3 extends over 15 amino acids. TCRdb's copy holds only in-frame clones and misses some; the assay was immunoSEQ multiplex PCR. There are 150,000 to 200,000 clones in the sample; approximately 88% occur only once, and 4% to 5% lies in the top ten. This TCR was recovered from a woman between 25 and 40 years old with acute or convalescent COVID-19. The chain combines TRBV4-1 with TRBJ2-5; maybe TRBD2 (6 bases). Sequencing was carried out using peripheral blood. This CDR3 is CASSQGYGSEETQYF. The CDR3 nucleotides read TGCGCCAGCAGCCAAGGGTACGGGAGTGAAGAGACCCAGTACTTC.